Listed below are T cell receptor beta chains from one sample, sequenced in a study of T cell responses to AZD1222 COVID-19 vaccine. Sequencing was performed with immunoSEQ multiplex PCR; in TCRdb, only in-frame clones are kept and a portion is missing. The sample shows some 110,000 clones, 92% of them seen only once. This material consisted of peripheral blood, taken on day 0 of AZD1222 vaccination. Receptors originate from an adult in good health. The CDR3 runs from the conserved cysteine through the conserved F or W. The D gene is left open where the match is weak. The size entry is marked missing in some rows and otherwise reads once, few, many or a size class.

len	v_gene	j_gene	abundance	d_gene	CDR3nt	CDR3aa
15	TRBV5-1	TRBJ1-5	.	.	TGCGCCAGCAGCTCCGGGACGGATAGCAATCAGCCCCAGCATTTT	CASSSGTDSNQPQHF
16	TRBV4-3	TRBJ1-1	.	TRBD1	TGCGCCAGCAGCCAAGATGGACGGACAGGGAACACTGAAGCTTTCTTT	CASSQDGRTGNTEAFF
15	TRBV19	TRBJ1-5	.	TRBD1	TGTGCCAGTAGTATAACAGGGGGCGCGGATCAGCCCCAGCATTTT	CASSITGGADQPQHF
15	TRBV2	TRBJ2-3	.	.	TGTGCCAGCAGTGCCACCGGGCAACCTCGGGATACGCAGTATTTT	CASSATGQPRDTQYF
13	TRBV7-2	TRBJ1-3	.	.	TGTGCCAGCAGCTCGACCTCTGGAAACACCATATATTTT	CASSSTSGNTIYF
12	TRBV2	TRBJ1-5	.	.	TGTGCCACCAGGACCGACCTGGGGGCCCAGCATTTT	CATRTDLGAQHF
16	TRBV11-1	TRBJ2-1	.	.	TGTGCCAGCAGCTTAGTCCGGGCGAGCTCCTACAATGAGCAGTTCTTC	CASSLVRASSYNEQFF
17	TRBV7-2	TRBJ1-2	.	.	TGTGCCAGCAGCTTAGGCGGGGGGAGCCCCTTTAACTATGGCTACACCTTC	CASSLGGGSPFNYGYTF
17	TRBV2	TRBJ1-5	.	.	TGTGCCAGCAGTGAATTCTCGGCTTCTTATAGCAATCAGCCCCAGCATTTT	CASSEFSASYSNQPQHF
13	TRBV30	TRBJ1-5	.	TRBD1	TGTGCCTGGGACAGGGGGCAGGATCAGCCCCAGCATTTT	CAWDRGQDQPQHF
13	TRBV19	TRBJ2-7	once	TRBD1	TGTGCCAGTAGTAAGGGACAGGGTGCCGAGCAGTACTTC	CASSKGQGAEQYF
11	TRBV6-2/TRBV6-3	TRBJ1-5	.	TRBD1	TGTGCCAGCAGTGACAGGGGGCCCCAGCATTTT	CASSDRGPQHF
17	TRBV27	TRBJ2-1	few	TRBD2	TGTGCCAGCAGTCAGAGACTAGCGGGACCCTATTACAATGAGCAGTTCTTC	CASSQRLAGPYYNEQFF
19	TRBV4-2	TRBJ2-7	.	TRBD2	TGTGCCAGCAGCCAAGATCCCCCCGGACTAGCGGGGCACTCCTACGAGCAGTACTTC	CASSQDPPGLAGHSYEQYF
13	TRBV7-9	TRBJ1-1	.	.	TGTGCCAGCAGCCTCGTAGTGCCTCTTGAAGCTTTCTTT	CASSLVVPLEAFF
15	TRBV6-1	TRBJ1-3	few	TRBD1	TGTGCCAGCAGTGAAGGGACAGGGGGTGGAAACACCATATATTTT	CASSEGTGGGNTIYF
10	TRBV19	TRBJ1-1	.	.	TGTGCCAGCCAGGGTTCTGAAGCTTTCTTT	CASQGSEAFF
14	TRBV6-1	TRBJ1-5	few	.	TGTGCCAGCAGTGAAGCGAGGGGGAATCAGCCCCAGCATTTT	CASSEARGNQPQHF